This T cell receptor (beta chain) was sequenced during a study of blood T cells in healthy people across ages. As for the study in general: Template switching recovered approximately one barcoded beta molecule for every two T cells.

Primed by a sample-barcoded 5' primer and a J-beta primer mix, a second PCR proceeded for roughly 6 to 12 cycles. Via MiXCR, TCRdb re-called the 5' RACE reads, giving one row per CDR3 protein. The sample has about 1.8 million distinct CDR3 sequences, less than 50% seen once. The study, taken as a whole, reports: Naive T cell percentage showed a strong correlation with the diversity of TCR beta.

This CDR3 is 14 amino acids long. Germline assignment: CDR1 SGHTA and CDR2 FQGNSA. V was shortened by 5 bases and J by 0 bases, with 11 bases between the two germline ends. Only a few counts were recorded for this clonotype. Its target is not known. The receptor comes from a middle-aged woman in good health. The V and J genes are TRBV7-2 and TRBJ2-7; the D is unclear. Sequencing was carried out using blood. The CDR3 loop reads CASSLRSSSYEQYF. The CDR3 DNA sequence: TGTGCCAGCAGCCTTCGGTCCAGCTCCTACGAGCAGTACTTC.